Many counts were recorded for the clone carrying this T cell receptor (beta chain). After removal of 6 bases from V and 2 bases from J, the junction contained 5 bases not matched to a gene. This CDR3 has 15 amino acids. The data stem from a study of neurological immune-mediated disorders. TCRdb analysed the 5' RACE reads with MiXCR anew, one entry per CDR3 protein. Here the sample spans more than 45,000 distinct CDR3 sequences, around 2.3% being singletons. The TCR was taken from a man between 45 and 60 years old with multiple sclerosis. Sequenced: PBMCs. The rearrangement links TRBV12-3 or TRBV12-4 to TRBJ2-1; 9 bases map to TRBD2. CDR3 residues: CASRPGTSPYNEQFF. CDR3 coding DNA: TGTGCCAGCAGGCCCGGGACTAGCCCCTACAATGAGCAGTTCTTC.